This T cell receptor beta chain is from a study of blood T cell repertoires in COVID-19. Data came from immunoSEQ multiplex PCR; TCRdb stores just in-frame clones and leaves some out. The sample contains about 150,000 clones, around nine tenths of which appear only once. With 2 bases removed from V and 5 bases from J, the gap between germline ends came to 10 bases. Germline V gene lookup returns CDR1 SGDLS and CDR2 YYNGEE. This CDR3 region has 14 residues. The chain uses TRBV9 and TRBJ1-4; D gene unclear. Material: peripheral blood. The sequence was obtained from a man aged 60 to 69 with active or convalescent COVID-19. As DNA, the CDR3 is TGTGCCAGCAGCGTTCGGTTCCTCAATGAAAAACTGTTTTTT. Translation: CASSVRFLNEKLFF.